The 9 T cell receptor beta chains presented below share a single source sample, sequenced in a study of neoadjuvant anti-PD-1 for oral cavity cancer. The time point is: after neoadjuvant nivolumab, at surgical resection. Sequenced by immunoSEQ multiplex PCR; TCRdb stores in-frame clones only, minus some. The sample lists just over 65,000 clones, more than 75% occurring once. The sample consisted of PBMCs, taken after nivolumab (anti-PD-1) treatment. Source of these receptors: a person between 40 and 85 years old with oral cavity squamous cell carcinoma.

The chain has TRBV7-9 and TRBJ1-5, with 10 bases that match TRBD1. The CDR3 has 15 residues. The V gene end was trimmed by 5 bases and the J gene end by 7 bases; junction bases not matched to a gene: 8. Germline values: CDR1 SEHNR, CDR2 FQNEAQ (reference sequence). CDR3 in DNA: TGTGCCAGCAGCCCCCCCGGGACAGGGGACCAGCCCCAGCATTTT. Translation gives CASSPPGTGDQPQHF.

The V call is TRBV7-9, the J call TRBJ2-5; D is perhaps TRBD1 (6 bases). This CDR3 is 13 amino acids long. Looked up from germline, CDR1 is SEHNR and CDR2 is FQNEAQ (reference sequence). V gave up 5 bases and J gave up 5 bases, with 12 bases separating them. Here the CDR3 DNA reads TGTGCCAGCAGCCTGCAGGGGTTGGAGACCCAGTACTTC. Amino acid sequence: CASSLQGLETQYF.

The gene calls are TRBV28 and TRBJ1-4; the D is unclear. Germline lookup yields CDR1 MDHEN and CDR2 SYDVKM. Trimming took off 3 bases at V and 8 bases at J, with 7 bases between the two ends. The CDR3 is 12 residues long. CDR3 bases: TGTGCCAGCAGTTTCCCCAGAGAAAAACTGTTTTTT. Translating it yields CASSFPREKLFF.

The CDR3 protein is CASSEGPGHVNEQFF. As DNA, the CDR3 is TGTGCCAGCAGTGAGGGTCCGGGGCACGTCAATGAGCAGTTCTTC. J is TRBJ2-1 and V is TRBV6-1; D possibly uses TRBD1 or TRBD2 (5 bases each). Trimming pared 3 bases from V and 6 bases from J, leaving 15 bases between. The CDR3 is made up of 15 amino acids. CDR1 and CDR2 from the germline V gene are MNHNS and SASEGT.

V is TRBV19 and J is TRBJ1-5, with TRBD1 matching over 10 bases. V was clipped by 7 bases and J by 6 bases; unmatched bases: 9. The V gene's germline CDR1 is LNHDA and CDR2 SQIVND (reference sequence). The CDR3 covers 15 residues. The CDR3 DNA reads TGTGCCAGTACACCCGACAGGGGGCGCGGTCAGCCCCAGCATTTT. Protein sequence: CASTPDRGRGQPQHF.

V and J are TRBV19 and TRBJ2-1; D could derive from TRBD1 or TRBD2 (5 bases each). Deletions cut 6 bases from V and 6 bases from J, with 18 bases between. Germline assignment: CDR1 LNHDA and CDR2 SQIVND (reference sequence). The CDR3 spans 15 residues. CDR3 loop: CASSLPSGTLNEQFF. CDR3 nucleotides: TGTGCCAGTAGCCTACCCTCCGGGACGCTCAATGAGCAGTTCTTC.

The chain is built from TRBV11-2 and TRBJ2-7; the D gene could be TRBD1 or TRBD2 (5 bases each). Per the germline V gene, CDR1 is SGHAT and CDR2 is FQNNGV. The V end lost 3 bases, the J end lost 9 bases, and 15 bases lay between the germline ends. The CDR3 length is 13 residues. The CDR3 bases are TGTGCCAGCAGCTTCGGGGCCCCTGGTGGGCAGTACTTC. Amino acid sequence: CASSFGAPGGQYF.

The chain links TRBV28 to TRBJ1-5; 7 positions match TRBD1. V shed 3 bases and J 6 bases; nucleotides not matched to a gene: 5. The CDR3 runs to 14 residues. Germline values: CDR1 MDHEN, CDR2 SYDVKM. CDR3 region: CASSFEAGGQPQHF. The CDR3 coding sequence is TGTGCCAGCAGTTTTGAGGCAGGGGGTCAGCCCCAGCATTTT.

The chain links TRBV19 to TRBJ1-1; D is uncertain. V was trimmed by 6 bases and J by 0 bases, leaving 14 bases between them. The germline V gene has CDR1 LNHDA and CDR2 SQIVND (reference sequence). The CDR3 has 15 amino acids. DNA for the CDR3: TGTGCCAGTAGCCCCTTTCATCCGGTGAACACTGAAGCTTTCTTT. It yields the protein CASSPFHPVNTEAFF.